This passage covers 19 T cell receptor beta chains from one sample sequenced in a study of shared clonotypes between healthy human individuals. TCRdb's table, derived via immunoSEQ multiplex PCR, lists solely in-frame clones and lacks some. This table holds 550,000 to 850,000 clones, under 80% found once. Sequenced material: memory CD4+ T cells sorted from blood. As to subset: CD45RA-negative fraction. These TCRs come from a woman in her thirties in good health.

The CDR3 DNA reads as TGTGCCAGCAGCTTTACCGGGACAGGGGGCCACGAGCAGTACTTC. The encoded protein is CASSFTGTGGHEQYF. The V call is TRBV7-9, the J call TRBJ2-7, with 12 bases identical to TRBD1. The CDR3 has 15 residues. Germline loops: CDR1 SEHNR, CDR2 FQNEAQ (reference sequence). Unmatched junction bases numbered 5, after V lost 3 bases and J lost 5 bases. Using reference TRBV7-9 and TRBJ2-7 for the parts outside the CDR3, the full variable domain is DTGVSQNPRHKITKRGQNVTFRCDPISEHNRLYWYRQTLGQGPEFLTYFQNEAQLEKSRLLSDRFSAERPKGSFSTLEIQRTEQGDSAMYLCASSFTGTGGHEQYFGPGTRLTVT.

The chain combines TRBV7-9 with TRBJ1-1, with TRBD1 as a possible D gene (5 bases). V was trimmed by 3 bases and J by 4 bases, leaving 12 bases between them. The CDR3 is 14 residues long. Germline values: CDR1 SEHNR, CDR2 FQNEAQ (reference sequence). CDR3 nucleotide sequence: TGTGCCAGCAGCTTTCAGGGTCTAGGCACTGAAGCTTTCTTT. Translated, it gives CASSFQGLGTEAFF.

This clone was seen more than once but under ten times. This sequence joins TRBV6-6 and TRBJ1-1; TRBD1 is a possible D gene (6 bases). V was trimmed by 6 bases and J by 7 bases, leaving 12 bases between them. Per the germline V gene, CDR1 is MNHNY and CDR2 is SVGAGI (reference sequence). This CDR3 is 12 amino acids long. This CDR3 reads CASRGKGGEAFF. The CDR3 bases are TGTGCCAGCAGGGGGAAAGGGGGTGAAGCTTTCTTT.

The chain is built from TRBV18 and TRBJ1-5; D unresolved. With 2 bases removed from V and 1 base from J, the gap between germline ends came to 21 bases. Germline-derived CDR1 and CDR2 are KGHSH and LQKENI. CDR3 length: 19 residues. CDR3 protein: CASSPSQVKTDRSNQPQHF. The CDR3, as DNA: TGTGCCAGCTCACCAAGTCAGGTGAAAACAGATAGGAGCAATCAGCCCCAGCATTTT. The full variable domain, with the rest looked up from reference TRBV18 and TRBJ1-5, is NAGVMQNPRHLVRRRGQEARLRCSPMKGHSHVYWYRQLPEEGLKFMVYLQKENIIDESGMPKERFSAEFPKEGPSILRIQQVVRGDSAAYFCASSPSQVKTDRSNQPQHFGDGTRLSIL.

The chain combines TRBV11-2 with TRBJ2-7, with D perhaps assigned TRBD1 or TRBD2 (5 bases each). Germline assignment: CDR1 SGHAT and CDR2 FQNNGV. This CDR3 has 18 amino acids. V was pared by 6 bases and J by 0 bases, with 24 bases between. The CDR3 region has the DNA TGTGCCAGCAGGTCCTGGGACCCTCTAAACCCCGGCTCCTACGAGCAGTACTTC. Translated: CASRSWDPLNPGSYEQYF.

CDR3 loop: CASSHQRDRTYEQYF. CDR3 DNA sequence: TGTGCCAGCAGCCACCAACGGGACAGAACCTACGAGCAGTACTTC. The rearrangement links TRBV4-2 to TRBJ2-7; 7 bases agree with TRBD1. The CDR3 consists of 15 residues. The V segment lost 3 bases and the J segment 2 bases; nucleotides outside the gene matches: 7. Germline-derived CDR1 and CDR2 are LGHNA and YNFKEQ.

The chain joins TRBV5-1 to TRBJ2-7; TRBD2 aligns across 7 bases. The CDR3 sequence is 17 residues long. The germline gives CDR1 SGHRS, CDR2 YFSETQ. The trim removed 0 bases at V and 5 bases at J, leaving 14 bases unmatched. The CDR3 is CASSLGVGGPALDEQYF. The CDR3 bases are TGCGCCAGCAGCTTGGGCGTGGGAGGGCCGGCCCTAGACGAGCAGTACTTC.

V and J are TRBV29-1 and TRBJ2-5; weak D call: TRBD2 (5 bases). Trimming cost V 6 bases and J 4 bases, with 9 bases left between them. In germline, CDR1 is SQVTM, CDR2 ANQGSEA. This CDR3 is 11 amino acids long. The CDR3 region is CSVVEGETQYF. The CDR3 bases are TGCAGCGTGGTCGAGGGAGAGACCCAGTACTTC.

This clone was observed a handful of times. The chain carries TRBV29-1 and TRBJ1-4; D not resolved. Trimming took 4 bases from V and 0 from J, leaving 6 bases between them. The germline CDR1 and CDR2 sequences are SQVTM and ANQGSEA. CDR3 size: 13 residues. Here the CDR3 reads CSVVVSTNEKLFF. Written as DNA, the CDR3 is TGCAGCGTTGTGGTCTCAACTAATGAAAAACTGTTTTTT.

This clone turned up a few times. In DNA, the CDR3 is TGTGCCAGTGAGCCGCAGGGGGCAGGCACTGAAGCTTTCTTT. It codes for CASEPQGAGTEAFF. The V and J genes are TRBV7-8 and TRBJ1-1, with TRBD1 matching over 8 bases. The CDR3 is 14 amino acids. Germline V gene data show CDR1 as SGHVS and CDR2 as FQNEAQ. After removal of 9 bases from V and 4 bases from J, the junction contained 10 bases not matched to a gene.

In its sample, this clone was seen once. This sequence joins TRBV7-2 and TRBJ2-7; tentative D call: TRBD1 (5 bases). The CDR3 runs 14 residues. Trimming left V 1 base short and J 7 bases short, with 14 bases between. Germline lookup yields CDR1 SGHTA and CDR2 FQGNSA. CDR3 protein: CASSLDTLRGEQYF. The DNA for the CDR3 is TGTGCCAGCAGCTTAGACACTTTAAGGGGAGAGCAGTACTTC.

The CDR3 spells CASSESAGLAGGRNEQFF. As DNA, the CDR3 is TGCGCCAGCAGTGAGTCTGCAGGACTAGCGGGAGGGCGTAATGAGCAGTTCTTC. V gene TRBV10-1 combines with J gene TRBJ2-1; the match to TRBD2 covers 15 bases. Germline lookup yields CDR1 WNHNN and CDR2 SYGVQD (reference sequence). The trim removed 0 bases at V and 7 bases at J, leaving 7 bases unmatched. The CDR3 is made up of 18 amino acids.

This chain links TRBV28 with TRBJ2-3, with D maybe TRBD1 (7 bases). CDR3 length: 14 amino acids. Germline CDR1 and CDR2: MDHEN and SYDVKM. Trimming pared 6 bases from V and 5 bases from J, leaving 15 bases between. This chain's CDR3 is CASSRGQGVDTQYF. CDR3 bases: TGTGCCAGCAGCCGGGGGCAGGGGGTAGATACGCAGTATTTT. The full variable domain, its missing parts supplied by reference TRBV28 and TRBJ2-3, is DVKVTQSSRYLVKRTGEKVFLECVQDMDHENMFWYRQDPGLGLRLIYFSYDVKMKEKGDIPEGYSVSREKKERFSLILESASTNQTSMYLCASSRGQGVDTQYFGPGTRLTVL.

The V and J genes are TRBV5-1 and TRBJ1-2; no clear D. The V end was cut by 0 bases, the J end by 3 bases, with 9 bases between. The CDR3 is made up of 14 amino acids. Per germline, CDR1 SGHRS and CDR2 YFSETQ. CDR3 in DNA: TGCGCCAGCAGCTTGGAGTCCAACGACTATGGCTACACCTTC. It translates to CASSLESNDYGYTF. The full variable domain, its missing parts supplied by reference TRBV5-1 and TRBJ1-2, is KAGVTQTPRYLIKTRGQQVTLSCSPISGHRSVSWYQQTPGQGLQFLFEYFSETQRNKGNFPGRFSGRQFSNSRSEMNVSTLELGDSALYLCASSLESNDYGYTFGSGTRLTVV.

This clone has only a few counts. The same CDR3 is also encoded by other DNA sequences in this sample. This rearrangement joins TRBV5-5 to TRBJ1-5, with no clear D. Germline CDR1 SGHKS, CDR2 YYEKEE (reference sequence). V lost 4 bases and J 3 bases, leaving 11 bases between the germline ends. This CDR3 comprises 14 residues. CDR3 region: CASSLGEINQPQHF. The CDR3 nucleotides read TGTGCCAGCAGCCTCGGGGAGATCAATCAGCCCCAGCATTTT.

The genes are TRBV7-2 and TRBJ2-7; a weak D match, TRBD2 (6 bases). Looked up from germline, CDR1 is SGHTA and CDR2 is FQGNSA. The V gene lost 3 bases and the J gene lost 8 bases, with 20 bases spanning the gap. The length of the CDR3 is 15 residues. This CDR3 reads CASSFKGGLSSQQYF. CDR3 nucleotides: TGTGCCAGCAGCTTTAAAGGAGGGCTTTCGTCTCAGCAGTACTTC.

The chain uses TRBV4-2 and TRBJ2-1; D is perhaps TRBD2 (6 bases). V lost 1 base and J 6 bases, leaving 16 bases between the germline ends. The length of the CDR3 is 16 residues. Germline assignment: CDR1 LGHNA and CDR2 YNFKEQ. The DNA for the CDR3 is TGTGCCAGCAGCCAAGTATCGGGAGTGCTGGGCAATGAGCAGTTCTTC. This sequence encodes CASSQVSGVLGNEQFF.

The chain carries TRBV20-1 and TRBJ2-1, with TRBD2 matching 7 bases. Trimming cost V 6 bases and J 6 bases; bases outside gene matches: 2. This CDR3 spans 11 amino acids. Germline-derived CDR1 and CDR2 are DFQATT and SNEGSKA (reference sequence). CDR3 loop: CSAGLVNEQFF. In DNA, the CDR3 is TGCAGTGCAGGACTAGTCAATGAGCAGTTCTTC.

CDR3 residues: CASSQVSGANQETQYF. CDR3 nucleotides: TGTGCCAGCAGCCAGGTGTCCGGGGCGAACCAAGAGACCCAGTACTTC. The chain carries TRBV4-2 and TRBJ2-5, with D perhaps given as TRBD1 or TRBD2 (5 bases each). V lost 3 bases, J lost 0 bases, and 14 bases lay in between. Looked up from germline, CDR1 is LGHNA and CDR2 is YNFKEQ. The CDR3 contains 16 residues.